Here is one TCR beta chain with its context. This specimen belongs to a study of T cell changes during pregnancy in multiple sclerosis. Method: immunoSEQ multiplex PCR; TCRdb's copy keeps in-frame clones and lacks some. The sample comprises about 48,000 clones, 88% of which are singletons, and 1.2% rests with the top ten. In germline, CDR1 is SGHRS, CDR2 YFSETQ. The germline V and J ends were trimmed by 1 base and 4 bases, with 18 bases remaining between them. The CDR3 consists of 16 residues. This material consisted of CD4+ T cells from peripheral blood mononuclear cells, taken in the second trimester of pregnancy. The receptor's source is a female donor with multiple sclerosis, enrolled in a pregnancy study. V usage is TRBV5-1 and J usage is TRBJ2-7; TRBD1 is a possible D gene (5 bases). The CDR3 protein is CASSLYASRQLYEQYF. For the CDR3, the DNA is TGCGCCAGCAGCTTGTATGCCAGCCGACAGTTATACGAGCAGTACTTC.